The 18 T cell receptor beta chains below all came from one sample that was sequenced in a study of T cells in Graves' hyperthyroidism and ophthalmopathy (dated by TCRdb to 2018 to 2020). The library was obtained by multiplex PCR. Instrument on record: Illumina HiSeq 2000. Amplification of TCR beta CDR3 regions was carried out from RNA transcripts. For the first round of RT-PCR on the TCR CDR3, the HTBI primer set was used together with the Qiagen OneStep RT-PCR kit. The public reads were reprocessed in TCRdb via fastp at Q25 and MiXCR, keeping in-frame beta chains. Here each entry gathers all rows of one CDR3 protein and keeps the most common genes and DNA. Within this sample are some 360,000 distinct CDR3 sequences, with 15% to 20% of them counted one time only. Of the sample, around 15% falls within the top ten clones. The specimen was blood. These receptors were taken from a woman aged 35 to 49 with Graves' ophthalmopathy.

This clonotype was seen many times. The chain is built from TRBV6-5 and TRBJ1-1; D gene ambiguous. Germline V CDR1 and CDR2: MNHEY, SVGAGI. There are 13 residues in the CDR3. The V end was cut by 0 bases, the J end by 8 bases, with 10 bases between. The CDR3 nucleotides read TGTGCCAGCAGTTACTCGCTGGCACCCGAAGCTTTCTTT. As protein: CASSYSLAPEAFF.

Many counts were recorded for this clonotype. The rearrangement uses TRBV5-6 and TRBJ1-5; D gene uncertain. The CDR3 has 15 amino acids. From germline, CDR1 is SGHDT and CDR2 YYEEEE. Trimming took 2 bases from V and 6 from J, leaving 15 bases between them. The DNA for the CDR3 is TGTGCCAGCAGCTTCTACGACCGGGAGGGTCAGCCCCAGCATTTT. Its translation is CASSFYDREGQPQHF.

This clonotype was found many times. The chain uses TRBV7-8 and TRBJ1-2; D not resolved. Trimming cost V 5 bases and J 5 bases, with 6 bases left between them. The V gene's germline CDR1 is SGHVS and CDR2 FQNEAQ. The CDR3 is 11 residues long. The CDR3 DNA follows: TGTGCCAGCAGCGGCAGTTATGGCTACACCTTC. Translating gives CASSGSYGYTF.

The chain links TRBV15 to TRBJ2-7; TRBD1 agrees at 10 bases. The ends lost 1 base at V and 4 bases at J; junction bases unmatched: 4. The CDR3 consists of 15 residues. CDR1 and CDR2 (germline): LNHNV, YYDKDF (reference sequence). The CDR3 protein is CATSRGRQGAYEQYF. The CDR3 DNA reads TGTGCCACCAGCAGAGGCCGACAGGGGGCTTACGAGCAGTACTTC.

Ten or more counts support this clonotype. The CDR3 is CSVEVSRTGELFF. The DNA for the CDR3 is TGCAGCGTTGAAGTTAGTCGCACCGGGGAGCTGTTTTTT. V and J are TRBV29-1 and TRBJ2-2; D is ambiguous. The length of the CDR3 is 13 residues. CDR1 and CDR2 from the germline V gene are SQVTM and ANQGSEA. Trimming pared 1 base from V and 4 bases from J, leaving 7 bases between.

This clonotype occurred many times. The chain couples TRBV28 to TRBJ1-5; D unresolved. Trimming removed 6 bases from V and 7 bases from J, with 10 bases in between. The CDR3 sequence is 12 residues long. Germline V gene sequence: CDR1 MDHEN, CDR2 SYDVKM. The CDR3 DNA reads TGTGCCAGCAGACCTGGGTTACAGCCCCAGCATTTT. Translating gives CASRPGLQPQHF.

This clonotype was found many times. CDR3: CASRGGALYGYTF. The CDR3 nucleotides read TGTGCCAGCAGGGGGGGCGCTTTATATGGCTACACCTTC. V is TRBV25-1 and J is TRBJ1-2, with a possible D match to TRBD1 (6 bases). This CDR3 contains 13 residues. Trimming stripped 6 bases from V and 5 bases from J, with 13 bases between. CDR1 and CDR2 (germline): MGHDK, SYGVNS.

This clonotype was recorded a few times. One base away lies a much larger clone, so this may be a sequencing read error. The rearrangement uses TRBV19 and TRBJ2-5; TRBD1 matches 9 bases. This CDR3 comprises 14 residues. Germline V gene lookup returns CDR1 LNHDA and CDR2 SQIVND (reference sequence). Trimming at V came to 6 bases and at J to 5 bases, leaving 7 bases not matched to a gene. In DNA form, the CDR3 reads TGTGCCAGTAGAGGGACAGGGACTCGGGAGACCCAGTACTTC. As protein: CASRGTGTRETQYF.

This clonotype was detected once. The rearrangement joins TRBV7-6 to TRBJ1-5; 11 nucleotides line up with TRBD1. In germline, CDR1 is SGHVS, CDR2 FNYEAQ. After removal of 1 base from V and 5 bases from J, the junction contained 1 base not matched to a gene. This CDR3 contains 15 residues. The CDR3 reads CASSLGTGGDQPQHF. CDR3 sequence (DNA): TGTGCCAGCAGCTTAGGGACAGGGGGCGATCAGCCCCAGCATTTT.

This clonotype has at least ten counts. The chain employs TRBV19 and TRBJ2-1; D gene unclear. The V gene lost 3 bases and the J gene lost 10 bases, with 13 bases spanning the gap. The CDR3 extends over 13 amino acids. From germline, CDR1 is LNHDA and CDR2 SQIVND (reference sequence). The CDR3 DNA follows: TGTGCCAGTAGTATCGGTGAAGTACCCGAGCAGTTCTTC. Protein sequence: CASSIGEVPEQFF.

This clonotype was counted many times. V and J are TRBV6-2 or TRBV6-3 and TRBJ1-1; 10 bases align to TRBD1. The CDR3 consists of 18 residues. The V segment lost 5 bases and the J segment 0 bases; nucleotides outside the gene matches: 12. Germline CDR1 is MNHEY and CDR2 is SVGEGT. This CDR3 reads CASSTGTGAYDMNTEAFF. Here the CDR3 DNA reads TGTGCCAGCAGTACCGGGACAGGGGCCTACGATATGAACACTGAAGCTTTCTTT.

The genes are TRBV5-1 and TRBJ2-7, with 9 positions matching TRBD1. The end of the DNA aligns better with TRBJ2-1, so the J call may be wrong. The CDR3 covers 15 residues. Germline assignment: CDR1 SGHRS and CDR2 YFSETQ. The CDR3 sequence: CASSLEDRGWDEQFF. CDR3 DNA: TGCGCCAGCAGCTTAGAGGACAGGGGTTGGGATGAGCAGTTCTTC.

With respect to this clonotype: The germline gene is not matched at one end of the junction; a read error may be the cause. This chain uses TRBV6-5 with TRBJ1-2; no reliable D call. The germline V gene has CDR1 MNHEY and CDR2 SVGAGI. The CDR3 runs to 16 residues. In nucleotides, the CDR3 is TGTGCCAGCAGTTACTCGGACGTGGGAGATCCCTATGGCTACAGCTTC. Residues: CASSYSDVGDPYGYSF.

This clonotype occurred many times. V gene TRBV29-1 combines with J gene TRBJ2-7, with a weak D call TRBD1 (6 bases). Trimming stripped 6 bases from V and 0 bases from J, with 15 bases between. The CDR3 has 14 amino acids. CDR1 and CDR2 (germline): SQVTM, ANQGSEA. For the CDR3, the DNA is TGCAGCGTACGTCTCGTGGACAGCTCCTACGAGCAGTACTTC. Its translation is CSVRLVDSSYEQYF.

This clonotype was observed at least ten times. The chain links TRBV27 to TRBJ2-7; D may be TRBD1 or TRBD2 (6 bases each). This CDR3 is 14 amino acids long. In germline, CDR1 is MNHEY, CDR2 SMNVEV (reference sequence). V was shortened by 5 bases and J by 3 bases, with 14 bases between the two germline ends. CDR3 DNA sequence: TGTGCCAGCAGTCCCCTGGGGGGACACTACGAGCAGTACTTC. This codes for CASSPLGGHYEQYF.

This clonotype showed up many times. The chain has TRBV10-3 and TRBJ2-7; D uncertain. The CDR3 has 14 residues. CDR1 is ENHRY and CDR2 is SYGVKD in the germline V gene. Trimming took off 4 bases at V and 1 base at J, with 11 bases between the two ends. CDR3 amino acids: CAISGARPSYEQYF. Here the CDR3 DNA reads TGTGCCATCAGTGGGGCCAGGCCTTCCTACGAGCAGTACTTC.

This clonotype occurred many times. This rearrangement joins TRBV4-1 to TRBJ2-5, with D perhaps matching TRBD1 or TRBD2 (5 bases each). The V end lost 0 bases, the J end lost 0 bases, and 8 bases lay between the germline ends. CDR1 and CDR2 from the germline V gene are MGHRA and YSYEKL. The CDR3 covers 15 residues. CDR3 nucleotides: TGCGCCAGCAGCCAAGATTGGGGGAACCAAGAGACCCAGTACTTC. It specifies CASSQDWGNQETQYF.

The chain combines TRBV6-2 or TRBV6-3 with TRBJ1-1; no firm D call. Germline V gives CDR1 MNHEY, CDR2 SVGEGT. The CDR3 is 14 amino acids. Trimming cost V 2 bases and J 0 bases, with 7 bases left between them. The CDR3 nucleotides read TGTGCCAGCAGTTACACACACCTGAACACTGAAGCTTTCTTT. Translation: CASSYTHLNTEAFF.